Only a few counts were recorded for the clone carrying this TCR beta chain. Assignments of participants to cohorts depended upon their own reported clinical history. These data come from a study of blood T cell repertoires in COVID-19. Study details: Donors in the United States, Italy and Spain gave samples during acute or convalescent COVID-19. Sources were T cells, B-cell-depleted T cells, or PBMCs; the material itself was cDNA or gDNA.

Data came from immunoSEQ multiplex PCR; TCRdb stores just in-frame clones and leaves some out. The sample has more than 250,000 clones, roughly 90% seen once; the top ten hold about 1.5%. This TCR was sampled from a woman younger than 30 with acute COVID-19. The sample comprised PBMCs or T cells enriched from blood (not recorded which).

The CDR3 DNA is TGTGCCAGCAGTATACAGGGTCCCGGTGGTTCACCCCTCCACTTT. It is translated as CASSIQGPGGSPLHF. This sequence joins TRBV2 and TRBJ1-6; TRBD1 might be the D (6 bases). The V gene lost 5 bases and the J gene lost 9 bases, with 17 bases spanning the gap. This CDR3 spans 15 amino acids. Germline V gene sequence: CDR1 SNHLY, CDR2 FYNNEI.